These 23 T cell receptor beta chains were sequenced from one sample in a study of CD8 T cells in ankylosing spondylitis. In TCRdb, the 5' RACE reads were re-called with MiXCR into one record per CDR3 protein. The data show around 250,000 distinct CDR3 sequences, about 10% seen once. Sequencing used blood, either unsorted or a sorted T cell fraction (not recorded which). These receptors were taken from a male donor with ankylosing spondylitis or in good health (not recorded which).

This clonotype appeared many times. This chain connects TRBV29-1 to TRBJ1-2; D uncertain. The CDR3 is 11 amino acids. Germline CDR1 SQVTM, CDR2 ANQGSEA. Trimming removed 4 bases at V and 3 bases at J, with 6 bases between. The DNA of the CDR3 is TGCAGCGTTGCACTTGACTATGGCTACACCTTC. It is translated as CSVALDYGYTF.

Many counts were recorded for this clonotype. V and J are TRBV7-8 and TRBJ2-2; a weak D match, TRBD1 (5 bases). Germline values: CDR1 SGHVS, CDR2 FQNEAQ. Trimming took off 5 bases at V and 4 bases at J, with 11 bases between the two ends. The CDR3 loop spans 14 amino acids. The DNA of the CDR3 is TGTGCCAGCAGCACCTCGACAGTCACCGGGGAGCTGTTTTTT. Amino acids: CASSTSTVTGELFF. The variable domain in full, completed from reference TRBV7-8 and TRBJ2-2, reads GAGVSQSPRYKVAKRGQDVALRCDPISGHVSLFWYQQALGQGPEFLTYFQNEAQLDKSGLPSDRFFAERPEGSVSTLKIQRTQQEDSAVYLCASSTSTVTGELFFGEGSRLTVL.

This clonotype was counted at least ten times. The rearrangement links TRBV2 to TRBJ2-1, with 11 bases fitting TRBD2. V dropped 0 bases and J dropped 6; count of bases not matched to a gene: 4. CDR3 length: 16 residues. Germline V lookup: CDR1 SNHLY, CDR2 FYNNEI. The CDR3 spells CASSEAGGLAANEQFF. The CDR3 bases are TGTGCCAGCAGTGAAGCAGGGGGACTAGCGGCCAATGAGCAGTTCTTC.

This chain links TRBV7-3 with TRBJ2-5; a weak D match, TRBD2 (6 bases). The CDR3 is made up of 15 amino acids. V was clipped by 5 bases and J by 5 bases, with 18 bases between them. Germline CDR1 SGHTA, CDR2 FQGTGA. CDR3 DNA: TGTGCCAGCAGCCTGGACTACACAACAACGGAGACCCAGTACTTC. Translating gives CASSLDYTTTETQYF. Filled out from reference TRBV7-3 and TRBJ2-5, the complete variable domain reads GAGVSQTPSNKVTEKGKYVELRCDPISGHTALYWYRQSLGQGPEFLIYFQGTGAADDSGLPNDRFFAVRPEGSVSTLKIQRTERGDSAVYLCASSLDYTTTETQYFGPGTRLLVL.

This clonotype came up a few times. The CDR3 loop is CASSLEHSQETQYF. In DNA form, the CDR3 reads TGCGCCAGCAGCTTGGAGCACAGCCAAGAGACCCAGTACTTC. The chain carries TRBV5-1 and TRBJ2-5; D not resolved. Germline V gene lookup returns CDR1 SGHRS and CDR2 YFSETQ. V was clipped by 0 bases and J by 1 base, with 7 bases between them. The length of the CDR3 is 14 residues.

The sample holds many counts of this clonotype. The V gene is TRBV12-3 or TRBV12-4, the J gene TRBJ1-1; possibly TRBD1 for D (6 bases). The CDR3 is 16 amino acids. The V gene lost 5 bases and the J gene lost 1 base, with 17 bases spanning the gap. In DNA, the CDR3 is TGTGCCAGCAGTCTTGGGACCCCGACAGGGAACACTGAAGCTTTCTTT. It translates to CASSLGTPTGNTEAFF.

This clonotype was seen at least ten times. The rearrangement joins TRBV20-1 to TRBJ2-7, with 7 positions matching TRBD2. This CDR3 spans 15 amino acids. The V gene's germline CDR1 is DFQATT and CDR2 SNEGSKA (reference sequence). The ends lost 0 bases at V and 3 bases at J; junction bases unmatched: 8. The CDR3 loop reads CSARDIQRDRYEQYF. DNA for the CDR3: TGCAGTGCTAGAGATATCCAGCGGGACCGCTACGAGCAGTACTTC.

This clonotype was picked up many times. The V call is TRBV7-2, the J call TRBJ2-7, with D perhaps TRBD1 (5 bases). CDR3 length: 13 amino acids. V shed 5 bases and J shed 6 bases, with 14 bases lying between them. Germline V gene data show CDR1 as SGHTA and CDR2 as FQGNSA. In DNA form, the CDR3 reads TGTGCCAGCAGCAGAGAAAAAGGGGCCGAGCAGTACTTC. This encodes CASSREKGAEQYF.

Ten or more counts support this clonotype. The chain combines TRBV11-2 with TRBJ2-4; 10 bases agree with TRBD2. The CDR3 is 17 residues long. Germline CDR1 SGHAT, CDR2 FQNNGV. V was clipped by 3 bases and J by 2 bases; unmatched bases: 7. The chain's CDR3 is CASSFPGLADSKNIQYF. CDR3 bases: TGTGCCAGCAGCTTCCCAGGACTAGCGGACTCCAAAAACATTCAGTACTTC.

This clonotype was recorded many times. The chain combines TRBV4-1 with TRBJ1-2; the D is unclear. This CDR3 region has 16 residues. V lost 3 bases and J 2 bases, leaving 16 bases between the germline ends. CDR1 and CDR2 (germline): MGHRA, YSYEKL. The DNA of the CDR3 is TGCGCCAGCAGCCAGCCTGGCGGACGGCGGAACTATGGCTACACCTTC. Protein product: CASSQPGGRRNYGYTF.

This clonotype was counted at least ten times. The chain couples TRBV27 to TRBJ1-4; D not certain. Germline CDR1 reads MNHEY; CDR2 reads SMNVEV (reference sequence). V was trimmed by 2 bases and J by 0 bases, leaving 13 bases between them. This CDR3 spans 17 amino acids. CDR3 DNA sequence: TGTGCCAGCAGTTTAACGCCTAAAGTCCCAACTAATGAAAAACTGTTTTTT. It codes for CASSLTPKVPTNEKLFF. Together with reference TRBV27 and TRBJ1-4, the CDR3 gives the full variable domain: EAQVTQNPRYLITVTGKKLTVTCSQNMNHEYMSWYRQDPGLGLRQIYYSMNVEVTDKGDVPEGYKVSRKEKRNFPLILESPSPNQTSLYFCASSLTPKVPTNEKLFFGSGTQLSVL.

The chain couples TRBV5-1 to TRBJ2-1; 7 nucleotides line up with TRBD2. The CDR3 has 16 residues. V was pared by 1 base and J by 1 base, with 5 bases of the junction left unmatched. CDR1 SGHRS and CDR2 YFSETQ come from the germline V gene. In DNA, the CDR3 is TGCGCCAGCAGCTTGAGGCTAGCGGCGTCCTACAATGAGCAGTTCTTC. Translation gives CASSLRLAASYNEQFF.

This clonotype was recorded many times. The rearrangement uses TRBV9 and TRBJ2-5; perhaps TRBD2 as D (6 bases). Germline-derived CDR1 and CDR2 are SGDLS and YYNGEE. Trimming pared 2 bases from V and 7 bases from J, leaving 18 bases between. This CDR3 comprises 15 residues. CDR3 DNA sequence: TGTGCCAGCAGCGTTAGGCGGGATCACGACGGGACCCAGTACTTC. Its translation is CASSVRRDHDGTQYF.

In its sample, this clonotype was seen a few times. V usage is TRBV11-3 and J usage is TRBJ2-3; the D gene is possibly TRBD1 (6 bases). The V and J ends lost 1 base and 4 bases respectively, with 15 bases between them. This CDR3 has 16 amino acids. The germline V gene has CDR1 SGHNT and CDR2 YENEEA. CDR3 DNA sequence: TGTGCCAGCAGCTTAGGGCCCCTACAGGGATCAGATACGCAGTATTTT. Translating it yields CASSLGPLQGSDTQYF.

In this sample, this clonotype turned up a few times. The J gene is TRBJ1-5, the V gene TRBV19, with TRBD1 matching over 7 bases. The germline CDR1 and CDR2 sequences are LNHDA and SQIVND (reference sequence). Unmatched junction bases numbered 9, after V lost 3 bases and J lost 7 bases. The CDR3 loop spans 15 amino acids. The CDR3 is CASSIVPTGKQPQHF. Written as DNA, the CDR3 is TGTGCCAGTAGTATCGTCCCGACAGGGAAACAGCCCCAGCATTTT.

This clonotype was seen just once. Given a much more abundant clone one base away, this may be a read error. This sequence joins TRBV10-3 and TRBJ2-7; 9 positions match TRBD1. Germline V lookup: CDR1 ENHRY, CDR2 SYGVKD. This CDR3 is built from 13 residues. DNA of the CDR3: TGTGCCGTCAGGACAGGGGATATCAACGAGCAGTACTTC. Protein: CAVRTGDINEQYF.

The chain couples TRBV25-1 to TRBJ2-7, with 10 nucleotides matching TRBD1. The junction had 11 bases not matched to a gene; V was cut back by 3 bases and J by 3 bases. Germline V gene sequence: CDR1 MGHDK, CDR2 SYGVNS. This CDR3 is 17 amino acids long. CDR3 protein: CASSDPDGQGDFYEQYF. CDR3 DNA: TGTGCCAGCAGTGACCCAGATGGACAGGGGGACTTCTACGAGCAGTACTTC.

This clonotype was detected many times. The gene calls are TRBV6-1 and TRBJ2-3, with a weak D call TRBD1 (6 bases). CDR1 is MNHNS and CDR2 is SASEGT in the germline V gene. The CDR3 contains 14 residues. Trimming pared 6 bases from V and 6 bases from J, leaving 16 bases between. The CDR3 spells CASRQGPARDTQYF. CDR3 nucleotide sequence: TGTGCCAGCAGACAGGGACCCGCCAGGGATACGCAGTATTTT.

This clonotype was recorded at least ten times. V is TRBV12-3 or TRBV12-4 and J is TRBJ2-7, with D hard to call. The CDR3 spans 11 residues. Trimming shortened V by 3 bases and J by 6 bases, and 6 bases separated the two germline ends. CDR3 sequence reads: CASSFYSEQYF. The CDR3 bases are TGTGCCAGCAGTTTCTACTCCGAGCAGTACTTC.

This clonotype was seen repeatedly, ten times or more. The rearrangement uses TRBV25-1 and TRBJ2-1; D is undetermined. Germline lookup yields CDR1 MGHDK and CDR2 SYGVNS. This CDR3 is built from 13 residues. V shed 4 bases and J shed 5 bases, with 9 bases lying between them. The CDR3, as DNA: TGTGCCAGCAGTGGTGGGTTCCACAATGAGCAGTTCTTC. Protein sequence: CASSGGFHNEQFF.

This clonotype was observed a few times. This chain uses TRBV20-1 with TRBJ2-5; the D gene is possibly TRBD2 (7 bases). This CDR3 spans 13 amino acids. The germline CDR1 and CDR2 sequences are DFQATT and SNEGSKA (reference sequence). The V end was cut by 3 bases, the J end by 5 bases, with 13 bases between. DNA of the CDR3: TGCAGTGCTAGGGGGGGGGCGGGGGAGACCCAGTACTTC. Translated: CSARGGAGETQYF.

This clonotype was observed a few times. The chain links TRBV5-1 to TRBJ2-1, with a weak D call TRBD1 (6 bases). The CDR3 contains 14 residues. Per germline, CDR1 SGHRS and CDR2 YFSETQ. The V end was cut by 2 bases, the J end by 2 bases, with 8 bases between. CDR3 sequence: CASSFYRAYNEQFF. CDR3 DNA sequence: TGCGCCAGCAGCTTCTACAGGGCCTACAATGAGCAGTTCTTC.

This clonotype was observed many times. This chain joins TRBV12-3 or TRBV12-4 and TRBJ2-7, with 7 bases fitting TRBD2. CDR3 length: 15 residues. V was pared by 2 bases and J by 0 bases, with 4 bases of the junction left unmatched. DNA of the CDR3: TGTGCCAGCAGTTTAATGGCTAGCGGCTCCTACGAGCAGTACTTC. This gives the protein CASSLMASGSYEQYF.